A selection of T cell receptor beta chains follows, all from one sample in a study of T-cell reconstitution after alpha-beta-depleted transplantation in children. TCRdb ran MiXCR on the PCR reads and lists one entry per CDR3 protein. This table has 220,000 or so distinct CDR3 sequences, just under 8.5% appearing once. The sample was PBMCs, mostly from graft donor cells, taken 180 days after TCRalphabeta/CD19-depleted stem cell transplant. The receptors were gathered from a male patient under 18 who had a stem cell transplant for acute lymphoblastic leukemia, so the T cells may come from the graft donor. Both conserved end residues are part of each CDR3. A D gene is named only where the DNA matches it firmly. The size of a clone is reported for some rows only, either as once, few or many, or as a class for expanded clones.

d_call	clone_size	j_call	v_call	cdr3_aa	cdr3_nt
.	many	TRBJ2-5	TRBV19	CASRSRGDEETQYF	TGTGCCAGTCGGTCCAGGGGCGACGAAGAGACCCAGTACTTC
.	many	TRBJ2-7	TRBV10-3	CAISEILGNSPYEQYF	TGTGCCATCAGTGAGATCCTAGGGAACAGCCCCTACGAGCAGTACTTC
TRBD2	many	TRBJ2-1	TRBV12-3/TRBV12-4	CASTAHRTSQGNEQFF	TGTGCCAGCACCGCTCATCGGACTAGCCAAGGCAATGAGCAGTTCTTC
.	many	TRBJ2-3	TRBV3-1	CASSRARSPSTDTQYF	TGTGCCAGCAGCCGGGCTAGGAGCCCTTCCACAGATACGCAGTATTTT
TRBD2	few	TRBJ2-7	TRBV19	CASRTSAGGYEQYF	TGTGCCAGTAGAACTTCGGCGGGGGGGTACGAGCAGTACTTC
.	many	TRBJ1-1	TRBV6-5	CASSYEALMNTEAFF	TGTGCCAGCAGTTACGAGGCCCTTATGAACACTGAAGCTTTCTTT
.	many	TRBJ2-3	TRBV6-1	CASSVTDTQYF	TGTGCCAGCAGTGTAACAGATACGCAGTATTTT
.	many	TRBJ2-7	TRBV3-1	CASSQDGRTGNAEQYF	TGTGCCAGCAGCCAAGATGGGCGTACGGGAAATGCTGAGCAGTACTTC
.	.	TRBJ2-7	TRBV7-3	CASSPGHSSYEQYF	TGTGCCAGCAGCCCAGGACACAGCTCCTACGAGCAGTACTTC
.	.	TRBJ2-3	TRBV27	CASSWYYGYTDTQYF	TGTGCCAGCAGTTGGTATTACGGCTACACAGATACGCAGTATTTT
TRBD2	many	TRBJ2-1	TRBV7-2	CASSPPSGRSYNEQFF	TGTGCCAGCAGCCCGCCTAGCGGGCGCTCCTACAATGAGCAGTTCTTC
.	many	TRBJ2-3	TRBV20-1	CSAHTDTQYF	TGCAGTGCTCATACAGATACGCAGTATTTT
.	many	TRBJ1-5	TRBV20-1	CSARRGGISNQPQHF	TGCAGTGCTAGGCGGGGGGGGATAAGTAATCAGCCCCAGCATTTT
.	many	TRBJ2-5	TRBV6-6	CASRGTSKETQYF	TGTGCCAGCAGGGGGACTTCTAAAGAGACCCAGTACTTC
.	many	TRBJ1-2	TRBV4-2	CASSNNWAGGDYGYTF	TGTGCCAGCAGCAACAATTGGGCGGGCGGGGACTATGGCTACACCTTC
.	many	TRBJ2-1	TRBV7-9	CASSPPSYNEQFF	TGTGCCAGCAGCCCCCCCTCCTACAATGAGCAGTTCTTC
.	many	TRBJ2-3	TRBV6-5	CASTPGGGTQYF	TGTGCCAGCACTCCCGGGGGAGGTACGCAGTATTTT
.	.	TRBJ2-7	TRBV27	CASSWLWVYEQYF	TGTGCCAGCAGTTGGTTGTGGGTCTACGAGCAGTACTTC
.	many	TRBJ2-2	TRBV6-5	CASSYSLNTGELFF	TGTGCCAGCAGTTACTCGTTGAACACCGGGGAGCTGTTTTTT
TRBD1	many	TRBJ2-7	TRBV12-5	CASGAGQGAREQYF	TGTGCTAGTGGCGCCGGACAGGGGGCGCGTGAGCAGTACTTC
.	many	TRBJ1-6	TRBV28	CASSFWTVESPLHF	TGTGCCAGCAGTTTTTGGACAGTCGAATCACCCCTCCACTTT
TRBD1	few	TRBJ1-6	TRBV12-3/TRBV12-4	CASSLDRGVSPLHF	TGTGCCAGCAGTTTGGACAGGGGCGTCTCACCCCTCCACTTT
TRBD1	many	TRBJ2-1	TRBV13	CASSSTPGQGNEQFF	TGTGCCAGCAGCTCAACTCCGGGACAGGGGAATGAGCAGTTCTTC
TRBD2	many	TRBJ2-3	TRBV7-6	CASSLGLAGFYPITDTQYF	TGTGCCAGCAGCTTGGGACTAGCGGGGTTCTACCCTATCACAGATACGCAGTATTTT
.	many	TRBJ1-4	TRBV28	CASRQSPAAVGGKLFF	TGTGCCAGCAGACAAAGCCCGGCGGCAGTGGGTGGAAAACTGTTTTTT
TRBD2	many	TRBJ2-5	TRBV7-9	CASSFGLAGQETQYF	TGTGCCAGCAGCTTCGGACTAGCGGGCCAAGAGACCCAGTACTTC
TRBD2	.	TRBJ2-7	TRBV20-1	CSAPRLFSLAGEVEQYF	TGCAGTGCGCCCCGACTCTTCTCACTAGCGGGAGAGGTCGAGCAGTACTTC
TRBD2	many	TRBJ2-1	TRBV5-1	CASSLSGRPGEQFF	TGCGCCAGCAGCTTGAGCGGGAGACCGGGCGAGCAGTTCTTC
.	many	TRBJ1-1	TRBV6-5	CASTRGGTEAFF	TGTGCCAGCACCCGGGGAGGGACTGAAGCTTTCTTT
TRBD2	many	TRBJ2-7	TRBV15	CATSRGGTYEQYF	TGTGCCACCAGCCGGGGAGGGACCTACGAGCAGTACTTC
.	many	TRBJ2-1	TRBV7-9	CAIWRGSRSYNEQFF	TGTGCCATCTGGAGGGGGTCCCGCTCCTACAATGAGCAGTTCTTC
.	many	TRBJ1-1	TRBV7-3	CASPQWVPLDTEAFF	TGTGCCAGCCCCCAATGGGTCCCCCTGGACACTGAAGCTTTCTTT
.	many	TRBJ2-2	TRBV29-1	CSVLVGGSGELFF	TGCAGCGTTCTTGTCGGGGGAAGCGGGGAGCTGTTTTTT
.	many	TRBJ2-3	TRBV4-1	CASSQEDRVRSPDTQYF	TGCGCCAGCAGCCAAGAAGATAGGGTACGGAGTCCAGATACGCAGTATTTT
.	many	TRBJ2-3	TRBV24-1	CATRRGSRDTQYF	TGTGCCACTAGGCGAGGAAGCCGTGATACGCAGTATTTT
TRBD2	many	TRBJ2-7	TRBV18	CASSGLAGTPTEF	TGTGCCAGCTCGGGACTAGCTGGGACCCCAACGGAGTTC
TRBD1	many	TRBJ2-7	TRBV11-2	CASSLQGAYYEQYF	TGTGCCAGCAGCTTACAGGGGGCCTACTACGAGCAGTACTTC
.	many	TRBJ2-7	TRBV7-2	CASSLRLGSYHNDEQYF	TGTGCCAGCAGCTTACGACTCGGGTCGTATCATAACGACGAGCAGTACTTC
.	many	TRBJ2-3	TRBV19	CASSIVLPDTQYF	TGTGCCAGTAGTATTGTACTCCCAGATACGCAGTATTTT
.	many	TRBJ2-4	TRBV28	CASIPSPPKNIQYF	TGTGCCAGCATCCCAAGCCCCCCCAAAAACATTCAGTACTTC
TRBD2	many	TRBJ2-1	TRBV3-1	CASSPHLAGESYNEQFF	TGTGCCAGCAGCCCCCACCTAGCGGGAGAATCCTACAATGAGCAGTTCTTC
.	many	TRBJ2-7	TRBV2	CASSDRHEQYF	TGTGCCAGCAGTGATCGCCACGAGCAGTACTTC
TRBD1	many	TRBJ1-5	TRBV28	CASIPSGTGGFVGNQPQHF	TGTGCCAGCATCCCCTCCGGGACAGGGGGCTTCGTAGGCAATCAGCCCCAGCATTTT
.	many	TRBJ2-3	TRBV12-3/TRBV12-4	CASSLRTTYTDTQYF	TGTGCCAGCAGCCTTCGGACTACCTACACAGATACGCAGTATTTT
.	few	TRBJ1-1	TRBV10-2	CASSAWTENTEAFF	TGCGCCAGCAGTGCGTGGACAGAGAACACTGAAGCTTTCTTT
.	many	TRBJ2-7	TRBV7-3	CASSSRPGSYEQYF	TGTGCCAGCAGCTCCCGTCCAGGGTCCTACGAGCAGTACTTC
.	many	TRBJ2-2	TRBV28	CASSAIDSHGELFF	TGTGCCAGCAGTGCTATTGACAGTCACGGGGAGCTGTTTTTT
.	many	TRBJ2-1	TRBV7-8	CASSFARNYNEQFF	TGTGCCAGCAGCTTTGCCAGGAACTACAATGAGCAGTTCTTC
.	many	TRBJ2-3	TRBV7-7	CASSLAPTRTDTQYF	TGTGCTAGCAGCTTGGCCCCAACTCGCACAGATACGCAGTATTTT
.	many	TRBJ2-1	TRBV29-1	CSVGIEPPYNEQFF	TGCAGCGTTGGGATCGAGCCCCCCTACAATGAGCAGTTCTTC
.	many	TRBJ2-1	TRBV6-5	CASSSGQNNYNEQFF	TGTGCCAGCAGCTCCGGACAGAATAATTACAATGAGCAGTTCTTC
.	many	TRBJ1-2	TRBV9	CASSQEVGIRNYGYTF	TGTGCCAGCAGCCAAGAAGTAGGGATCAGAAACTATGGCTACACCTTC
.	many	TRBJ1-5	TRBV7-9	CASSPGRGPVPNQPQHF	TGTGCCAGCAGCCCTGGACGGGGACCTGTACCAAATCAGCCCCAGCATTTT
.	many	TRBJ2-2	TRBV7-8	CASSLEYTGELFF	TGTGCCAGCAGCTTAGAATACACCGGGGAGCTGTTTTTT